Sequencing of this T cell receptor beta chain was carried out in a study of blood T cell repertoires in COVID-19. Study as a whole: Collection of acute and convalescent COVID-19 samples took place in the United States, Italy and Spain. The analysed material was cDNA or gDNA that came from T cells, B-cell-depleted T cells, or PBMCs.

CDR1 and CDR2 (germline): SGHAT, FQNNGV. The CDR3 sequence is 12 residues long. V was cut by 4 bases and J by 5 bases, with 8 bases left in between. In the authors' methods: Quantification of nucleated cells was approximated via reference gene primer amplification. TCRdb's table, derived via immunoSEQ multiplex PCR, lists solely in-frame clones and lacks some. D and trimming come from the DNA, and the V and J calls and clone size come from that table. The top ten hold around 4% of the sample, which has some 330,000 clones, approximately 90% seen once. The sample consisted of peripheral blood. The clonotype was recovered from a woman aged 45-65 years with active or convalescent COVID-19. This chain links TRBV11-2 with TRBJ1-1; D perhaps matches TRBD1 (5 bases). The CDR3: CASSWGETEAFF. Here the CDR3 DNA reads TGTGCCAGCAGCTGGGGGGAAACTGAAGCTTTCTTT.